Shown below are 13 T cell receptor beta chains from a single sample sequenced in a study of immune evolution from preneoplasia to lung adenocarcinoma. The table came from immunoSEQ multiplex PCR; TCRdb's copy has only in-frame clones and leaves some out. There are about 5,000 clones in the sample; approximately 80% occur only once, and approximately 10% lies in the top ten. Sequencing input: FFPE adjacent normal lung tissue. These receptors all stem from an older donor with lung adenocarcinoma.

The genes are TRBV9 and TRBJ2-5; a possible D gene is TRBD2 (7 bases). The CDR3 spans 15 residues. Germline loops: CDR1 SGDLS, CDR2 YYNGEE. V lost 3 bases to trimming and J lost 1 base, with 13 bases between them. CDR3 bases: TGTGCCAGCAGCGAGGCGGGGGCCGTCCAAGAGACCCAGTACTTC. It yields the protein CASSEAGAVQETQYF.

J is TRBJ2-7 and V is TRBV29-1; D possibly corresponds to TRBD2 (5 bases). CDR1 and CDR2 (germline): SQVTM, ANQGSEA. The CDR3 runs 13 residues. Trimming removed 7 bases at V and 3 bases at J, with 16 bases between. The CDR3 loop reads CSAAEQRSYEQYF. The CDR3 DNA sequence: TGCAGCGCGGCGGAACAGCGGAGCTACGAGCAGTACTTC.

Here the CDR3 DNA reads TGTGCCAGCAGCCAGTCCCCGGGGACTACGATTTCCTACGAGCAGTACTTC. Its protein product is CASSQSPGTTISYEQYF. J is TRBJ2-7 and V is TRBV4-2; 7 positions match TRBD2. V lost 3 bases to trimming and J lost 1 base; unmatched junction nucleotides: 12. CDR1 LGHNA and CDR2 YNFKEQ come from the germline V gene. The CDR3 is made up of 17 amino acids.

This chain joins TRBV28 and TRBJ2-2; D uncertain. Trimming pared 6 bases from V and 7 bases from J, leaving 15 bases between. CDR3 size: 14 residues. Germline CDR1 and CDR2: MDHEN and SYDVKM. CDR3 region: CASRTPLHGGELFF. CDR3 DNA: TGTGCCAGCAGAACTCCCTTACATGGCGGGGAGCTGTTTTTT.

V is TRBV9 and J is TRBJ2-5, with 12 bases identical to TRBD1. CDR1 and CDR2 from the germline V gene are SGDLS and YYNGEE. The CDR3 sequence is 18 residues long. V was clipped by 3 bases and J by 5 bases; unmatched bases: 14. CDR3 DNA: TGTGCCAGCAGCGGCGCGGCGGGACAGGGGGCGCTTCTGGAGACCCAGTACTTC. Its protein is CASSGAAGQGALLETQYF.

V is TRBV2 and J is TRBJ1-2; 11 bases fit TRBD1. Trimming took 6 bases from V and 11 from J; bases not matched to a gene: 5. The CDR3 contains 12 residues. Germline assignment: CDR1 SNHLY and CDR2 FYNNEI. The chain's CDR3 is CASRDRGLVYTF. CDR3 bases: TGTGCCAGCAGGGACAGGGGGCTAGTATACACCTTC.

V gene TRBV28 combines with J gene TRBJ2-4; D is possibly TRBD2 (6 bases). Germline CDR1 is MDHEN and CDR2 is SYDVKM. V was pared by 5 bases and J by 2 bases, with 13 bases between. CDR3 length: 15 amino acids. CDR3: CASSPRAGTKNIQYF. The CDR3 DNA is TGTGCCAGCAGTCCCAGAGCGGGTACCAAAAACATTCAGTACTTC.

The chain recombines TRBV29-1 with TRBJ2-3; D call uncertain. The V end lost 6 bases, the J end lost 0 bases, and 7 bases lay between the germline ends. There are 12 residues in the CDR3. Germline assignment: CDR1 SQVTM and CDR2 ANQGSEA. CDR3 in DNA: TGCAGCGTGGTCGAGAGCACAGATACGCAGTATTTT. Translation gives CSVVESTDTQYF.

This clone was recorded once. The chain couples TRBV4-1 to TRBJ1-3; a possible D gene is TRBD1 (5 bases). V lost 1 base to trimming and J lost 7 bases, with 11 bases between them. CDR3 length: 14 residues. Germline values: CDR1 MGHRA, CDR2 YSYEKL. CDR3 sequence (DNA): TGCGCCAGCAGCCAAGGCGGGGCGTTCAACACCATATATTTT. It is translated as CASSQGGAFNTIYF.

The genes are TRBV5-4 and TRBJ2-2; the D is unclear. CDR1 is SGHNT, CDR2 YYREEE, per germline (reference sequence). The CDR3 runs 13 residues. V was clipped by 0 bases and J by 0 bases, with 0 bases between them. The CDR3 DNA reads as TGTGCCAGCAGCTTGGCGAACACCGGGGAGCTGTTTTTT. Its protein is CASSLANTGELFF.

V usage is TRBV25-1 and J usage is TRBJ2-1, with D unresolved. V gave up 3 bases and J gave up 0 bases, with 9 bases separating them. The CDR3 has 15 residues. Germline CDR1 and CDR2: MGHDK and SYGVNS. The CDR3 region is CASSDPGPSYNEQFF. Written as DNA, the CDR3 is TGTGCCAGCAGTGATCCCGGACCCTCCTACAATGAGCAGTTCTTC. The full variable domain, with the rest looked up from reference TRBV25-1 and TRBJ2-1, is EADIYQTPRYLVIGTGKKITLECSQTMGHDKMYWYQQDPGMELHLIHYSYGVNSTEKGDLSSESTVSRIRTEHFPLTLESARPSHTSQYLCASSDPGPSYNEQFFGPGTRLTVL.

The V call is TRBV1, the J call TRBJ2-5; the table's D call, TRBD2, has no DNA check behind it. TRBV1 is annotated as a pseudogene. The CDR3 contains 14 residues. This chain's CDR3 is CTSSPPGIQETQYF. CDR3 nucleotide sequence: TGCACCAGCAGCCCCCCCGGTATACAAGAGACCCAGTACTTC.

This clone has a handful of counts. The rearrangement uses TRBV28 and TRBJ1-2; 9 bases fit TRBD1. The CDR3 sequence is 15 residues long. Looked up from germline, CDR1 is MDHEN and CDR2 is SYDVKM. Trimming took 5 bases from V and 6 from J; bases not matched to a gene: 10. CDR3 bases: TGTGCCAGCAGTGGGTGGGACAGGGCCTTCCATGGCTACACCTTC. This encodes CASSGWDRAFHGYTF.